These T cell receptor beta chains were read from a single sample in a study of CD8 T cells in Susac syndrome. Using its own MiXCR run on the immunoSEQ multiplex PCR reads, TCRdb lists one record per CDR3 protein. The profile shows hundreds of thousands of distinct CDR3 sequences, roughly 93% of them singletons. Sequenced input: CD4+ T cells from PBMCs. These receptors came from a human donor with Susac syndrome. CDR3s include the opening cysteine and the closing phenylalanine or tryptophan. Fields, in order: J gene, V gene, CDR3 protein.

>TRBJ2-3|TRBV20-1
CSASGDYTDTQYF
>TRBJ2-6|TRBV28
CASSLTHGGANVLTF
>TRBJ1-5|TRBV27
CASSRTGTGYQPQHF
>TRBJ1-2|TRBV14
CASSLRQSYGYTF
>TRBJ1-6|TRBV6-5
CASSYSPQLNNSPLHF
>TRBJ1-2|TRBV9
CASSAQGKNDGYTF
>TRBJ1-6|TRBV27
CASSLDRDNSPLHF
>TRBJ2-7|TRBV20-1
CSARDPSGGGFLLEQYF
>TRBJ2-1|TRBV29-1
CSGGGRNEQFF
>TRBJ1-1|TRBV7-8
CASSSTDTEAFF